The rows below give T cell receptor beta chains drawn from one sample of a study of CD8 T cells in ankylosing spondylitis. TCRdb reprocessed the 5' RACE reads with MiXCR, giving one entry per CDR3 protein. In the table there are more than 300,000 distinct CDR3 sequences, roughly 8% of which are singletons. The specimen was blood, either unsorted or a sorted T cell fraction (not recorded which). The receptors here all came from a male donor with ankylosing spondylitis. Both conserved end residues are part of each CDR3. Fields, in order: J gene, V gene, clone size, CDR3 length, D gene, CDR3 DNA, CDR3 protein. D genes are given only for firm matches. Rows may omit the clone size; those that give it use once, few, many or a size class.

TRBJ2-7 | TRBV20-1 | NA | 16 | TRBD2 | TGCAGTGCCACCCCTGGACTAGCGGAGACCTTCCCCGAGCAGTACTTC | CSATPGLAETFPEQYF
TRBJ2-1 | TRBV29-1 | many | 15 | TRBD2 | TGCAGCGTTGCCCCTAGCGGGAGAGGTTTCAATGAGCAGTTCTTC | CSVAPSGRGFNEQFF
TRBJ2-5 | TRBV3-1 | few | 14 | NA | TGTGCCAGCAGCCAGCAACCAACAGCGGAGACCCAGTACTTC | CASSQQPTAETQYF
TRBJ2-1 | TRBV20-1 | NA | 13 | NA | TGCAGTGCTAGCAGGCGTGCCTACAATGAGCAGTTCTTC | CSASRRAYNEQFF
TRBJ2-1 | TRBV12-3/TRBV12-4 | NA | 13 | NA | TGTGCCAGCAGTTTTGTCCGGGTTCATGAGCAGTTCTTC | CASSFVRVHEQFF
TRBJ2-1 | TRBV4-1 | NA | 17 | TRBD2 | TGCGCCAGCAGCCACCAGGCCACTAGCGGAACCTACAATGAGCAGTTCTTC | CASSHQATSGTYNEQFF
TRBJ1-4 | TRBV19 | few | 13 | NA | TGTGCCAGTAGTATTCGGTCTAATGAAAAACTGTTTTTT | CASSIRSNEKLFF
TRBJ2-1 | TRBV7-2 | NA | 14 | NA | TGTGCCAGCAGCTTCGACATCTCCTACAATGAGCAGTTCTTC | CASSFDISYNEQFF
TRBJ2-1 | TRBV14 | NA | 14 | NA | TGTGCCAGCAGCACCGGACAGAACTACAATGAGCAGTTCTTC | CASSTGQNYNEQFF
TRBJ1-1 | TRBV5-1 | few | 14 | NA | TGCGCCAGCAGCCTTGGGGGGCAGGACACTGAAGCTTTCTTT | CASSLGGQDTEAFF
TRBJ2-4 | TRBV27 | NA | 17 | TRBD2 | TGTGCCAGCAGCCGCCTTCTAGCGGCTCTAGCCAAAAACATTCAGTACTTC | CASSRLLAALAKNIQYF
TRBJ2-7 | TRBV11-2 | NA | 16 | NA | TGTGCCAGCAGCACGAGTCGGGAGACCTGGAACTACGAGCAGTACTTC | CASSTSRETWNYEQYF
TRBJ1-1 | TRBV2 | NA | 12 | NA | TGTGCCAGCAGTGGCCCGTTAAACACAGCTTTCTTT | CASSGPLNTAFF
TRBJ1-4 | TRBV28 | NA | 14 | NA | TGTGCCAGCACTTCACAGGGTGATAATGAAAAACTGTTTTTT | CASTSQGDNEKLFF
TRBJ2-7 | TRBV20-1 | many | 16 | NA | TGCAGTGCTAGAGATCCCTCGGCTGCCGGGAGTAACGAGCAGTACTTC | CSARDPSAAGSNEQYF
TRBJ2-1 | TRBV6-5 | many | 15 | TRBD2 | TGTGCCAGCAGTTACTGGAGCGGGAGGACCAATGAGCAGTTCTTC | CASSYWSGRTNEQFF
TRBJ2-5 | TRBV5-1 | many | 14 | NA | TGCGCCAGCAGCTTGGAGGGGTACCAAGAGACCCAGTACTTC | CASSLEGYQETQYF
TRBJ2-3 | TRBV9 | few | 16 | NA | TGTGCCAGCAGCGAGCGATCTAGCGCAAGCACAGATACGCAGTATTTT | CASSERSSASTDTQYF
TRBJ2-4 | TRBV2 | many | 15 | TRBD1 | TGTGCCAGCATTGTGGACAGGGGGGACAAAAACATTCAGTACTTC | CASIVDRGDKNIQYF
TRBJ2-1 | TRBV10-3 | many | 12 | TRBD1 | TGTGCCATTTACCCGGGACAGGGTTTGCTGTTCTTC | CAIYPGQGLLFF
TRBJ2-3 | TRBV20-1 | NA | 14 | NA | TGCAGTGCTAGGCCGGGACTCGGCACAGATACGCAGTATTTT | CSARPGLGTDTQYF
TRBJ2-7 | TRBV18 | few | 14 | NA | TGTGCCAGCTCACCACTTTCCCCGAACCACGAGCAGTACTTC | CASSPLSPNHEQYF
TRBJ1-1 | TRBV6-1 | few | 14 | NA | TGTGCCAGCAGTGAGCAGCGTCGGAACACTGAAGCTTTCTTT | CASSEQRRNTEAFF
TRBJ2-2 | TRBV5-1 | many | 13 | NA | TGCGCCAGCAGCTTAGGGAACACCGGGGAGCTGTTTTTT | CASSLGNTGELFF
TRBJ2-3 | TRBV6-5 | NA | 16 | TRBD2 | TGTGCCAGCAGTTCCCCGGGGGGGGGGACCGGGAATACGCAGTATTTT | CASSSPGGGTGNTQYF
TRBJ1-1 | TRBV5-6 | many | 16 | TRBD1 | TGTGCCAGCAGGGCGCGGGTAACAGGGGGCGAGGAAAAAGCTTTCTTT | CASRARVTGGEEKAFF
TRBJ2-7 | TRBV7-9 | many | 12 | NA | TGTGCCAGCAGCGAAGAGGGTGACTGGCAGTACTTC | CASSEEGDWQYF
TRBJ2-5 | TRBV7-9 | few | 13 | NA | TGTGCCAGCAGCAAGGTGGACCAAGAGACCCAGTACTTC | CASSKVDQETQYF
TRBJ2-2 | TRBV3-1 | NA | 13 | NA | TGTGCCAGCACCAAACTTAACACCGGGGAGCTGTTTTTT | CASTKLNTGELFF
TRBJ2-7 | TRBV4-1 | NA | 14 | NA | TGCGCCAGCAGCCCCACAACTACAACCTACGAGCAGTACTTC | CASSPTTTTYEQYF
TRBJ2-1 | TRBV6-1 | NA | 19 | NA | TGTGCCAGCAGTGAAGACGGACGTAGGAGTTCGAGCTCCTACAATGAGCAGTTCTTC | CASSEDGRRSSSSYNEQFF
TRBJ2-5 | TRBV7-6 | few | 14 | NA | TGTGCCAGCAGCCCAATCTCGGGCCGGGAGACCCAGTACTTC | CASSPISGRETQYF
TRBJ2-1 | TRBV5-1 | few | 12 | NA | TGCGCCAGCAGCTCCGCTCGATCGACGCAGTTCTTC | CASSSARSTQFF
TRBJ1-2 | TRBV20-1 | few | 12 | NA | TGCAGTGCTAGCGTGGGGGCTCGCGGCTACACCTTC | CSASVGARGYTF
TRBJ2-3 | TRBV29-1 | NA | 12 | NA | TGCAGCGTCGGAGTGGGAGGAGATACGCAGTATTTT | CSVGVGGDTQYF
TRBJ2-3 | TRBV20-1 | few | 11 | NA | TGCAGTGCTGTCCTTAGGGATACGCAGTATTTT | CSAVLRDTQYF
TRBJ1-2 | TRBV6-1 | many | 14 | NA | TGTGCCAGCAGTGACAGAGAAACTCTTGGAGGCTACACCTTC | CASSDRETLGGYTF
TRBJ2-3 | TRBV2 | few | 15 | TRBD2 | TGTGCCAGCAGAAAGGGACTAGCGGTTACAGATACGCAGTATTTT | CASRKGLAVTDTQYF
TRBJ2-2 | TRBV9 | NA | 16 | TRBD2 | TGTGCCAGCAGCGTAGGCCCTAGCGGGCTCGACCGGGAGCTGTTTTTT | CASSVGPSGLDRELFF
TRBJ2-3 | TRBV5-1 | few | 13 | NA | TGCGCCAGCAGCTTGGCCCCGGCAGATACGCAGTATTTT | CASSLAPADTQYF
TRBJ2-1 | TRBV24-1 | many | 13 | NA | TGTGCCACCAGTGTGAGCGCAAACAATGAGCAGTTCTTC | CATSVSANNEQFF
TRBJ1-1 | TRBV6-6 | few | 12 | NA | TGTGCCAGCAGTTACCGGGCAGAAGAAGCTTTCTTT | CASSYRAEEAFF
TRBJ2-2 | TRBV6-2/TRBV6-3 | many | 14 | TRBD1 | TGTGCCACCTGCCGGGACAGGATCCACGGGGAGCTGTTTTTT | CATCRDRIHGELFF
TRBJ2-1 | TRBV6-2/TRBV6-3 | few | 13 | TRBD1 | TGTGCCAGCACCCCAGGGGGCTACAATGAGCAGTTCTTC | CASTPGGYNEQFF
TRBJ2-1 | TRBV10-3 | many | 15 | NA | TGTGCCATCAGTGAGTCGAGGGTTGGCTACAATGAGCAGTTCTTC | CAISESRVGYNEQFF
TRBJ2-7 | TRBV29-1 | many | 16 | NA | TGCAGCGTTGTCCCGGTAGGCGGGACAAGCTCCTACGAGCAGTACTTC | CSVVPVGGTSSYEQYF
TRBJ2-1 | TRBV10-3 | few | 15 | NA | TGTGCCATCAGTGCTAGCGCGAGCTCCTACAATGAGCAGTTCTTC | CAISASASSYNEQFF
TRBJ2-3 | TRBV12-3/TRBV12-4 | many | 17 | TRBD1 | TGTGCCAGCAGATCCTCGGCAGGGGGTGGCGGCACAGATACGCAGTATTTT | CASRSSAGGGGTDTQYF
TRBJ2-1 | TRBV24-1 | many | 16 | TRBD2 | TGTGCCACCAGTGACCCCCGGCTAGCGGGGTACAATGAGCAGTTCTTC | CATSDPRLAGYNEQFF
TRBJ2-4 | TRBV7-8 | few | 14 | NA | TGTGCCAGCAGCTTAGATAATGGGGGGAACATTCAGTACTTC | CASSLDNGGNIQYF
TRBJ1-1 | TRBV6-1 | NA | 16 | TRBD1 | TGTGCCAGCAGTCGGGGACGTCTCGCAGGGGGCACTGAAGCTTTCTTT | CASSRGRLAGGTEAFF
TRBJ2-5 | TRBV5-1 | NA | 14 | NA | TGCGCCAGCAGCTTGAACCCGGCTGGAGAGACCCAGTACTTC | CASSLNPAGETQYF
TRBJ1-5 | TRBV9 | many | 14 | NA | TGTGCCAGCAGCCTCCGGGACAGCAATCAGCCCCAGCATTTT | CASSLRDSNQPQHF
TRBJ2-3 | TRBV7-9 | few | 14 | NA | TGTGCCAGCAGCTCACAGGGAGACACAGATACGCAGTATTTT | CASSSQGDTDTQYF
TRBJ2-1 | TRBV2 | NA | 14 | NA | TGTGCCACCGCCGGGCAGAGCTCCTACAATGAGCAGTTCTTC | CATAGQSSYNEQFF